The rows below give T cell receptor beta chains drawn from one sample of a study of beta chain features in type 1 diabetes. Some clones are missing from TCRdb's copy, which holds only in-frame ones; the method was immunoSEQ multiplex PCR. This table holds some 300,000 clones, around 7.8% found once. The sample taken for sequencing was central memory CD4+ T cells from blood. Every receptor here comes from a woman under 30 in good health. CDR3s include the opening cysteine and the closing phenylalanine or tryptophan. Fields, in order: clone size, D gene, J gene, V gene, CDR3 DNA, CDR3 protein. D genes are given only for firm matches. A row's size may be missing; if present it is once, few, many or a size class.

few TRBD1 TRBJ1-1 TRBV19 TGTGCCAGCACCCTCGGGACAGGGAACACTGAAGCTTTCTTT CASTLGTGNTEAFF
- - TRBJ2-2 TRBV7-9 TGTGCCAGCATAGAGGGTACCACCGGGGAGCTGTTTTTT CASIEGTTGELFF
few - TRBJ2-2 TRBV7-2 TGTGCCAGCATGCGACGCGACGCGGGATGGTTGGGGGAGCTGTTTTTT CASMRRDAGWLGELFF
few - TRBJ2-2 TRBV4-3 TGCGCCAGCAGCCAAGAACCCCCGGCAGCTCGACTTAACACCGGGGAGCTGTTTTTT CASSQEPPAARLNTGELFF
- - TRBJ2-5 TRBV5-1 TGCGCCAACCAAAAGTACTCAGAGACCCAGTACTTC CANQKYSETQYF
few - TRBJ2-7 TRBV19 TGTGCCAGTAGTAGCAGGGACACCTACGAGCAGTACTTC CASSSRDTYEQYF
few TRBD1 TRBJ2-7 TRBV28 TGTGCCAGCAGTGACAGGGACTACGAGCAGTACTTC CASSDRDYEQYF
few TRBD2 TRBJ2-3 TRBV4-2 TGTGCCAGCAGTGGACCAGCGGGAGGCACAGATACGCAGTATTTT CASSGPAGGTDTQYF
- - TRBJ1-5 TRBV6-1 TGTGCCAGCAGTGAAAGGGCAGCAGGTAGCAATCAGCCCCAGCATTTT CASSERAAGSNQPQHF
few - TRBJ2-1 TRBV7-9 TGTGCCAGCAGCTCGACGGGCAGGGCCTACAATGAGCAGTTCTTC CASSSTGRAYNEQFF
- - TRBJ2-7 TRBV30 TGTGCCTGGAGTGATCTAAGGACTCTTCCCAGGAGCTCCTACGAGCAGTACTTC CAWSDLRTLPRSSYEQYF
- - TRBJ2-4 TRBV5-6 TGTGCCAGCAGCTTGGAGGGGCCAAAAAACATTCAGTACTTC CASSLEGPKNIQYF
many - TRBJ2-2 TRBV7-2 TGTGCCAGCAGCTCCCCCATGAATTTCCGCGGGGAGCTGTTTTTT CASSSPMNFRGELFF
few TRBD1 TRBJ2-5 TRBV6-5 TGTGCCAGCAGGGAGCTCGGACAGGGGGAGACCCAGTACTTC CASRELGQGETQYF
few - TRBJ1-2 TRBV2 TGTGCCAGCAGTATTACAGAGGGCCATGGCTACACCTTC CASSITEGHGYTF
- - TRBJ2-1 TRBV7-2 TGTGCCAGCAGCTTAATCTCCTACAATGAGCAGTTCTTC CASSLISYNEQFF
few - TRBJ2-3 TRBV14 TGTGCCAGCAGCCAAGTGATGAAGACGCAGTATTTT CASSQVMKTQYF
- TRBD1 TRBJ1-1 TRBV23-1 TGCGCCAGCAGTCAATCCTCCCGGGGCAGGGGGCATGACACTGAAGCTTTCTTT CASSQSSRGRGHDTEAFF
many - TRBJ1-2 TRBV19 TGTGCCAGTAGTATAGTAGGCAGGGAGACCTATGGCTACACCTTC CASSIVGRETYGYTF
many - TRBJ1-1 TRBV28 TGTGCCAGCAGTTTAACGACTGAAGCTTTCTTT CASSLTTEAFF
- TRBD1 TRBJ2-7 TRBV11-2 TGTGCCAGCAGCTCTAGGGACAGCCTACGAGAGCAGTACTTC CASSSRDSLREQYF
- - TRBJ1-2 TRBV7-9 TGTGCCAGCAGCTTAAGTACTAACTATGGCTACACCTTC CASSLSTNYGYTF
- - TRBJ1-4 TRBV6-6 TGTGCCAGCAGTAATGGACAGGAAAAACTGTTTTTT CASSNGQEKLFF
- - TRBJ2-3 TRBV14 TGTGCCAGCAGCCAAGACAGATCAGGAGAAGATACGCAGTATTTT CASSQDRSGEDTQYF
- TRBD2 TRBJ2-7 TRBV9 TGTGCCAGCAGCGCACAACGGGGTGCGGGGGACGAGCAGTACTTC CASSAQRGAGDEQYF
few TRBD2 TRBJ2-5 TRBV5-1 TGCGCCAGCAGCTTGACTCTAGCGGGTGAAGAGACCCAGTACTTC CASSLTLAGEETQYF
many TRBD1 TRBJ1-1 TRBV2 TGTGCCAGCACAAGGACAGCCCAGGGGGACACTGAAGCTTTCTTT CASTRTAQGDTEAFF
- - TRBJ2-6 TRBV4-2 TGTGCCAGCAGCCAAGGGGACGGGACTGAGGGGGCCAACGTCCTGACTTTC CASSQGDGTEGANVLTF
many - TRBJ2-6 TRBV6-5 TGTGCCAGCAGATTGAAAGGTGGGGCCAACGTCCTGACTTTC CASRLKGGANVLTF
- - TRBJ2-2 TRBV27 TGTGCCAGCAGTTTATCTAGTACGAACACCGGGGAGCTGTTTTTT CASSLSSTNTGELFF
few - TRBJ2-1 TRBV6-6 TGTGCCATCAAAGGTTTTAACTACAATGAGCAGTTCTTC CAIKGFNYNEQFF
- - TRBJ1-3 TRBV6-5 TGTGCCAGCTCAGCCCCAAGCTCTGGAAACACCATATATTTT CASSAPSSGNTIYF
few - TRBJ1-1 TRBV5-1 TGCGCCAGCAGGGAGCCGAACACTGAAGCTTTCTTT CASREPNTEAFF
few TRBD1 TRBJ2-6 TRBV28 TGTGCCAGCAACGACAGGGGCGCACGTTCTGGGGCCAACGTCCTGACTTTC CASNDRGARSGANVLTF
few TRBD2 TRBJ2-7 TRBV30 TGTGCCTGGAGGGATAGAAGCGGGAGAGGCGACGAGCAGTACTTC CAWRDRSGRGDEQYF
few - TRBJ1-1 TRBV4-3 TGCGCCAGCAGCCAAGATCGGACGGGTCGAGCTGAAGCTTTCTTT CASSQDRTGRAEAFF
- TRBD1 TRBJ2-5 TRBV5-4 TGTGCCAGCAGCTCGAAGGGGGCAGAGACCCAGTACTTC CASSSKGAETQYF
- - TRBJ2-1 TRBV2 TGTGCCAGCAGAGACGACAGGAATGAGCAGTTCTTC CASRDDRNEQFF
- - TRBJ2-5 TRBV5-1 TGCGCCAGCAGCTTTTACGGGTCTGGGGAGACCCAGTACTTC CASSFYGSGETQYF
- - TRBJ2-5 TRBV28 TGTGCCAGCAGTTGGAATACGGGGACCCAGTACTTC CASSWNTGTQYF
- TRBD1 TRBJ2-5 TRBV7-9 TGTGCCAGCAGCAAAGTGGGACAGGGGATAGAGACCCAGTACTTC CASSKVGQGIETQYF
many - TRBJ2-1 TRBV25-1 TGTGCCAGCAGTGACCAGGGGATCACGGATGAGCAGTTCTTC CASSDQGITDEQFF
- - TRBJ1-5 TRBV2 TGTGCCAGCAGTGACAGACTCCTCGGGCCCCAGCATTTT CASSDRLLGPQHF
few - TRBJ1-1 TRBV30 TGTGCCAGCAGCTTGATTAGGGTGGACACTGAAGCTTTCTTT CASSLIRVDTEAFF
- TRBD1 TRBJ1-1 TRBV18 TGTGCCAGCTCACCAGGGACAGGGAGGTACACTGAAGCTTTCTTT CASSPGTGRYTEAFF
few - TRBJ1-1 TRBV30 TGTGCCTGGAGTCGACAGGAGAACACTGAAGCTTTCTTT CAWSRQENTEAFF
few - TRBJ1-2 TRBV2 TGTGCCAGCTCACCGGGACCTAAAAGGGGCTACACCTTC CASSPGPKRGYTF
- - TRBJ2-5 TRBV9 TGTGCCAGCAGCGCATATAGCAGGGCCCAAGAGACCCAGTACTTC CASSAYSRAQETQYF
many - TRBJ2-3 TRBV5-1 TGCGCCAGCAGGTCCGGGGGCTCTGTGACAGATACGCAGTATTTT CASRSGGSVTDTQYF
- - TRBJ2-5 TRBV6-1 TGTGCCATCGAATCCTCCCCCGGTGAGACCCAGTACTTC CAIESSPGETQYF
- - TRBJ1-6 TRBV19 TGTGCCAGTAGACAGTCGGGCAATTCACCCCTCCACTTT CASRQSGNSPLHF
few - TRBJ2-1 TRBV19 TGTGCCAGTAAACGAGGGACCTACAATGAGCAGTTCTTC CASKRGTYNEQFF
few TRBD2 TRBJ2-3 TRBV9 TGTGCCAGCAGCGAGTTATCGGGGGGTGCTACAGATACGCAGTATTTT CASSELSGGATDTQYF
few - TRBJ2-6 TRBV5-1 TGCGCCAGCAGCTCGATGACAGGCACCCTTCCTGGGGCCAACGTCCTGACTTTC CASSSMTGTLPGANVLTF
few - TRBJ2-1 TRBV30 TGTGCCTGGGGGACTGGTGCCTACAATGAGCAGTTCTTC CAWGTGAYNEQFF
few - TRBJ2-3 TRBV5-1 TGCGCCAGCAGCCCTCCTCCCCCCTTTAGGGGAGATACGCAGTATTTT CASSPPPPFRGDTQYF
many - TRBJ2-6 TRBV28 TGTGCCAGCAGGCACACGAGCTCTGGGGCCAACGTCCTGACTTTC CASRHTSSGANVLTF
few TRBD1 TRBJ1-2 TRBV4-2 TGTGCCAGCAGCCAAGAGGGGACAGGGGGCATGGCTAACTATGGCTACACCTTC CASSQEGTGGMANYGYTF
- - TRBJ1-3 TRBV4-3 TGCGCCAGCAGCCTCGGTGGGGCTTCCTCTGGAAACACCATATATTTT CASSLGGASSGNTIYF